This TCR beta chain was recorded in a study of metastatic and nonmetastatic thyroid tumors. Study conclusions and caveats: Reported TCR beta diversity, measured in blood and tumor, was significantly higher for malignant thyroid tumors than for benign nodules.

Methods used by the authors: A distant-metastasis classifier for papillary thyroid cancer was built using CDR3 differences across clinicopathological groups. TCRdb called clones again from the PCR reads with MiXCR. TCRdb's processing, not the authors' own work, is the source of the V and J calls. The data contain about 56,000 clones, more than 25% of them seen just once; the ten biggest clones take up more than 15%. This clone has only a few counts. As yet, its antigen is unknown. Germline V lookup: CDR1 SGHNT, CDR2 YENEEA. The CDR3 covers 14 residues. The ends were cut back, 0 bases at V and 0 bases at J, with 5 bases in the middle. The entire patient cohort was treatment-naive prior to thyroid surgery.

The sample was blood. The source is a female donor with papillary thyroid cancer or a benign thyroid nodule (not recorded which). Some clones in this sample may be carry-over from other donors' samples. The V call is TRBV11-3, the J call TRBJ1-2; D is unclear. DNA of the CDR3: TGTGCCAGCAGCTTAGAGGGGTCTAACTATGGCTACACCTTC. Translation: CASSLEGSNYGYTF.